A single T cell receptor beta chain is shown here with its context. Its cognate antigen is unknown. The data originate from a study of chemoradiotherapy in HPV16-positive cancers. In the study overall: A couple of HPV16-positive patients' cells yielded candidate HPV-specific clones and common motifs. General study points: HPV-specific T cells were functionally defined from only a couple of HPV16-positive patients. Candidate HPV-specific clones and E7-related TCR motifs grew in tumor during treatment. HPV-responsive T-cell expansion during chemoradiotherapy was linked to improved recurrence-free survival in HPV16-positive patients.

Sequencing was performed with immunoSEQ multiplex PCR; in TCRdb, only in-frame clones are kept and a portion is missing. The repertoire holds 25,000 to 35,000 clones, with over 80% as singletons. This receptor was obtained from a human donor with HPV-associated anogenital cancer. Sample: blood, taken from a patient who underwent chemoradiotherapy.

CDR3 protein: CASSRNRGGEAFF. CDR3 nucleotides: TGTGCCAGCAGTCGTAACAGGGGGGGTGAAGCTTTCTTT. This chain joins TRBV7-2 and TRBJ1-1, with 8 bases lining up with TRBD1. V gave up 6 bases and J gave up 7 bases; unmatched junction bases: 7. The V gene's germline CDR1 is SGHTA and CDR2 FQGNSA. The CDR3 sequence is 13 residues long.